The 30 T cell receptor beta chains below come from one sample, sequenced in a study of PD-1 blockade in classical Hodgkin lymphoma. Time point given: newly diagnosed, previously untreated cHL patient sample. Negative magnetic selection isolated CD4+ T cells from thawed PBMCs. Produced via immunoSEQ multiplex PCR; TCRdb's table is partial and in-frame only. The sample includes about 35,000 clones, approximately 90% seen only once; the top ten take 0.2% to 0.25%. Input material: CD4+ T cells from blood. The origin of the receptors is a human donor with classical Hodgkin lymphoma.

This chain uses TRBV10-3 with TRBJ1-3, with D possibly being TRBD1 (6 bases). Trimming pared 6 bases from V and 3 bases from J, leaving 18 bases between. Germline loops: CDR1 ENHRY, CDR2 SYGVKD. The CDR3 spans 16 residues. The CDR3 DNA is TGTGCCATCAGGGAAATCGCAGGGGCCCATGGAAACACCATATATTTT. This translates into CAIREIAGAHGNTIYF.

J is TRBJ2-1 and V is TRBV28; TRBD2 aligns across 11 bases. Germline V gene lookup returns CDR1 MDHEN and CDR2 SYDVKM. The trim removed 5 bases at V and 10 bases at J, leaving 7 bases unmatched. CDR3 length: 14 residues. CDR3 sequence: CASSRGTSGGEQFF. The CDR3 DNA sequence: TGTGCCAGCAGTCGAGGGACTAGCGGTGGGGAGCAGTTCTTC.

This sequence joins TRBV11-2 and TRBJ1-5, with D unclear. Germline lookup yields CDR1 SGHAT and CDR2 FQNNGV. V was trimmed by 5 bases and J by 0 bases, leaving 14 bases between them. CDR3 length: 16 amino acids. The CDR3 coding sequence is TGTGCCAGCAGCCCCGGCGGAAAACATAGCAATCAGCCCCAGCATTTT. Translated: CASSPGGKHSNQPQHF.

J is TRBJ1-1 and V is TRBV18; no definite D call. V lost 2 bases and J 11 bases, leaving 12 bases between the germline ends. CDR1 and CDR2 (germline): KGHSH, LQKENI. The CDR3 totals 12 residues. The CDR3 protein is CASSPGNEDAFF. The DNA for the CDR3 is TGTGCCAGCTCACCAGGAAACGAGGATGCTTTCTTT.

This sequence joins TRBV12-5 and TRBJ1-5; D unclear. Trimming took 6 bases from V and 4 from J, leaving 13 bases between them. Germline V CDR1 and CDR2: LGHNT, FRNRAP. CDR3 length: 14 amino acids. CDR3 coding DNA: TGTGCTAGTGGGACCTCCTACCTTAATCAGCCCCAGCATTTT. Protein sequence: CASGTSYLNQPQHF.

The rearrangement links TRBV28 to TRBJ2-7, with D possibly being TRBD1 (5 bases). V lost 3 bases to trimming and J lost 0 bases, with 12 bases between them. Per the germline V gene, CDR1 is MDHEN and CDR2 is SYDVKM. The CDR3 is 15 amino acids. CDR3 coding DNA: TGTGCCAGCAGTTTGGGCAGGGTGGGCTCCTACGAGCAGTACTTC. This codes for CASSLGRVGSYEQYF.

The rearrangement joins TRBV20-1 to TRBJ2-7; D uncertain. Germline CDR1 reads DFQATT; CDR2 reads SNEGSKA (reference sequence). The CDR3 is 10 amino acids. Trimming removed 6 bases at V and 2 bases at J, with 5 bases between. CDR3 DNA: TGCAGTGCAGGGACCTACGAGCAGTACTTC. Residues: CSAGTYEQYF.

On this clone itself: At one of its ends the junction is not consistent with the germline gene, which may arise from a read error. The chain is built from TRBV6-5 and TRBJ1-5; 7 nucleotides match TRBD1. Per the germline V gene, CDR1 is MNHEY and CDR2 is SVGAGI. The CDR3 covers 14 residues. CDR3 coding DNA: TGTGCTAGCAGAATTCGGGGAGGGGGCCAGCCCCAGCATTTT. This encodes CASRIRGGGQPQHF.

Concerning this clone itself: The conserved closing phenylalanine or tryptophan is absent in this CDR3, likely reflecting a read error. Because the CDR3's place on the DNA is in doubt, the DNA is left out and the CDR3 is given as listed by TCRdb. The V call is TRBV28, the J call TRBJ2-7. CDR1 is MDHEN, CDR2 SYDVKM, per germline. The CDR3 is 14 residues long, counting both termini. CDR3 amino acids: CASSLLLEPGPPYL.

The chain combines TRBV7-2 with TRBJ2-3, with 10 bases lining up with TRBD2. This CDR3 region has 15 residues. J was trimmed by 4 bases and V by 5 bases; bases with no gene match: 6. The germline CDR1 and CDR2 sequences are SGHTA and FQGNSA. CDR3 sequence (DNA): TGTGCCAGCAGCCCTAGCGGGAGAATGGCAGATACGCAGTATTTT. Residues: CASSPSGRMADTQYF.

This clone is a singleton in its sample. The gene calls are TRBV5-4 and TRBJ2-3; the D gene is possibly TRBD2 (6 bases). Germline V gives CDR1 SGHNT, CDR2 YYREEE (reference sequence). Trimming removed 4 bases from V and 2 bases from J, with 14 bases in between. CDR3 size: 15 residues. CDR3 bases: TGTGCCAGCAGCCCCGACGGGGGTTTCACAGATACGCAGTATTTT. Translation gives CASSPDGGFTDTQYF.

The chain carries TRBV7-9 and TRBJ1-4; D is uncertain. This CDR3 comprises 12 residues. Germline assignment: CDR1 SEHNR and CDR2 FQNEAQ (reference sequence). The germline V and J ends were trimmed by 8 bases and 8 bases, with 12 bases remaining between them. DNA for the CDR3: TGTGCCAGCGGCAGGATGTCAGAAAAACTGTTTTTT. Translated, it gives CASGRMSEKLFF.

The chain couples TRBV6-1 to TRBJ2-7; TRBD1 matches 11 bases. The germline V gene has CDR1 MNHNS and CDR2 SASEGT. The junction had 7 bases not matched to a gene; V was cut back by 7 bases and J by 2 bases. CDR3 length equals 15 residues. This chain's CDR3 is CASTPGTGGTYEQYF. Here the CDR3 DNA reads TGTGCCAGCACACCAGGGACAGGGGGGACCTACGAGCAGTACTTC.

The chain joins TRBV6-5 to TRBJ2-7, with TRBD2 matching 10 bases. The V segment lost 4 bases and the J segment 4 bases; nucleotides outside the gene matches: 7. The CDR3 length is 15 residues. Germline V gene lookup returns CDR1 MNHEY and CDR2 SVGAGI. CDR3: CASSFEAGGPYEQYF. CDR3 DNA: TGTGCCAGCAGTTTTGAAGCGGGAGGGCCATACGAGCAGTACTTC.

J is TRBJ2-5 and V is TRBV5-1; D may be TRBD1 or TRBD2 (5 bases each). The V gene's germline CDR1 is SGHRS and CDR2 YFSETQ. With 4 bases removed from V and 5 bases from J, the gap between germline ends came to 15 bases. The length of the CDR3 is 14 residues. The CDR3 coding sequence is TGCGCCAGCAGCATAGCCGGGGCAGTGGAGACCCAGTACTTC. It yields the protein CASSIAGAVETQYF.

In DNA form, the CDR3 reads TGTGCCAGCAGCATTCGGGGGACAGGGGGCACAGATACGCAGTATTTT. Residues: CASSIRGTGGTDTQYF. The chain has TRBV21-1 and TRBJ2-3; the table's D call TRBD1 went unverified against the DNA. TRBV21-1 is given as a pseudogene. The CDR3 covers 16 residues.

This chain connects TRBV7-3 to TRBJ2-5; the match to TRBD1 covers 7 bases. J was trimmed by 4 bases and V by 5 bases; bases with no gene match: 7. The CDR3 length is 14 residues. In germline, CDR1 is SGHTA, CDR2 FQGTGA. The CDR3 region is CASSLPNRGETQYF. The CDR3 coding sequence is TGTGCCAGCAGCCTCCCAAACAGGGGAGAGACCCAGTACTTC. Complete variable domain (other parts from reference TRBV7-3 and TRBJ2-5): GAGVSQTPSNKVTEKGKYVELRCDPISGHTALYWYRQSLGQGPEFLIYFQGTGAADDSGLPNDRFFAVRPEGSVSTLKIQRTERGDSAVYLCASSLPNRGETQYFGPGTRLLVL.

This clone was counted once. The rearrangement links TRBV28 to TRBJ1-2, with unresolved D. This CDR3 has 14 amino acids. Germline V gene lookup returns CDR1 MDHEN and CDR2 SYDVKM. With 0 bases removed from V and 1 base from J, the gap between germline ends came to 6 bases. The CDR3, as DNA: TGTGCCAGCAGTTTATGGCGGGGTAACTATGGCTACACCTTC. Translated: CASSLWRGNYGYTF.

The rearrangement joins TRBV19 to TRBJ1-2, with D maybe TRBD1 (5 bases). The CDR3 runs to 17 residues. Per germline, CDR1 LNHDA and CDR2 SQIVND (reference sequence). The V end was cut by 1 base, the J end by 4 bases, with 19 bases between. CDR3 sequence: CASSIVRAAYGGYGYTF. CDR3 DNA sequence: TGTGCCAGTAGTATAGTCAGGGCTGCATATGGGGGCTATGGCTACACCTTC.

This chain connects TRBV18 to TRBJ1-1; D gene ambiguous. The V end lost 0 bases, the J end lost 5 bases, and 10 bases lay between the germline ends. This CDR3 has 14 residues. Germline CDR1 and CDR2: KGHSH and LQKENI. This CDR3 is CASSPPSVRTEAFF. The CDR3 DNA reads as TGTGCCAGCTCACCACCGTCGGTTAGAACTGAAGCTTTCTTT. Looking up the rest from reference TRBV18 and TRBJ1-1 gives the full variable domain: NAGVMQNPRHLVRRRGQEARLRCSPMKGHSHVYWYRQLPEEGLKFMVYLQKENIIDESGMPKERFSAEFPKEGPSILRIQQVVRGDSAAYFCASSPPSVRTEAFFGQGTRLTVV.

The chain links TRBV10-3 to TRBJ2-1; 7 bases fit TRBD1. Trimming removed 4 bases from V and 9 bases from J; junction bases left unmatched: 6. The CDR3 has 13 amino acids. Germline values: CDR1 ENHRY, CDR2 SYGVKD. The CDR3 coding sequence is TGTGCCATCAGTGGAGTGGGGGACAGTGAGCAGTTCTTC. This codes for CAISGVGDSEQFF.

The chain recombines TRBV5-1 with TRBJ1-2; D is uncertain. The CDR3 is 13 residues long. V dropped 3 bases and J dropped 1 base, with 7 bases sitting between them. Per the germline V gene, CDR1 is SGHRS and CDR2 is YFSETQ. The CDR3 bases are TGCGCCAGCAGCTCAGGCAGTAACTATGGCTACACCTTC. This codes for CASSSGSNYGYTF.

Of note for this clone: The same CDR3 can be traced to other DNA sequences in this sample. V is TRBV7-9 and J is TRBJ2-1; no clear D. Trimming stripped 3 bases from V and 13 bases from J, with 25 bases between. The CDR3 length is 16 residues. CDR1 and CDR2 (germline): SEHNR, FQNEAQ (reference sequence). The CDR3 reads CASSFKGRLNREEQFF. The CDR3 DNA is TGTGCCAGCAGCTTTAAAGGGCGGCTCAATCGAGAAGAACAGTTCTTC.

The rearrangement uses TRBV19 and TRBJ2-7; 9 bases align to TRBD1. CDR1 LNHDA and CDR2 SQIVND come from the germline V gene (reference sequence). The CDR3 has 15 amino acids. V dropped 6 bases and J dropped 2; count of bases not matched to a gene: 8. The CDR3 sequence: CASSTVTGGTYEQYF. The CDR3 DNA is TGTGCCAGTAGCACCGTGACAGGGGGAACCTACGAGCAGTACTTC.

This clone was picked up a small number of times. The chain joins TRBV2 to TRBJ1-2, with no clear D. The CDR3 totals 12 residues. CDR1 is SNHLY and CDR2 is FYNNEI in the germline V gene. Between the trimmed V and J ends, which lost 5 bases and 7 bases, there was a span of 11 bases. The CDR3 is CASSQENGGYTF. CDR3 in DNA: TGTGCCAGCAGTCAAGAGAACGGTGGCTACACCTTC.

The genes are TRBV28 and TRBJ1-1, with D unclear. The CDR3 covers 11 residues. V was shortened by 9 bases and J by 1 base, with 6 bases between the two germline ends. Per germline, CDR1 MDHEN and CDR2 SYDVKM. For the CDR3, the DNA is TGTGCCAGTCGTTCGAACACTGAAGCTTTCTTT. Translation gives CASRSNTEAFF.

This chain connects TRBV30 to TRBJ1-2; D uncertain. Trimming stripped 0 bases from V and 5 bases from J, with 13 bases between. CDR1 GTSNPN and CDR2 SVGIG come from the germline V gene (reference sequence). The CDR3 consists of 14 residues. In DNA form, the CDR3 reads TGTGCCTGGAGTGTACATCCCGTCGGTTATGGCTACACCTTC. Translated, it gives CAWSVHPVGYGYTF.

V usage is TRBV27 and J usage is TRBJ1-3, with TRBD1 matching 7 bases. The CDR3 length is 13 residues. The V gene end was trimmed by 6 bases and the J gene end by 2 bases; junction bases not matched to a gene: 1. Per germline, CDR1 MNHEY and CDR2 SMNVEV (reference sequence). The CDR3 DNA is TGTGCCAGCAGGGGGACAGCTGGAAACACCATATATTTT. Its translation is CASRGTAGNTIYF.

The gene calls are TRBV10-3 and TRBJ1-4; D call uncertain. Germline values: CDR1 ENHRY, CDR2 SYGVKD. CDR3 length: 12 residues. Trimming shortened V by 6 bases and J by 6 bases, and 8 bases separated the two germline ends. The CDR3 loop is CAISQTHEKLFF. In DNA form, the CDR3 reads TGTGCCATCAGCCAAACACATGAAAAACTGTTTTTT.

The CDR3 loop is CASSLFGRDKSGPLHF. The CDR3 DNA is TGCGCCAGCAGCTTGTTTGGTCGGGACAAGTCTGGCCCCCTCCACTTT. The V call is TRBV5-1, the J call TRBJ1-6, with D possibly being TRBD1 (6 bases). The V end lost 1 base, the J end lost 13 bases, and 21 bases lay between the germline ends. CDR3 length: 16 amino acids. The V gene's germline CDR1 is SGHRS and CDR2 YFSETQ.